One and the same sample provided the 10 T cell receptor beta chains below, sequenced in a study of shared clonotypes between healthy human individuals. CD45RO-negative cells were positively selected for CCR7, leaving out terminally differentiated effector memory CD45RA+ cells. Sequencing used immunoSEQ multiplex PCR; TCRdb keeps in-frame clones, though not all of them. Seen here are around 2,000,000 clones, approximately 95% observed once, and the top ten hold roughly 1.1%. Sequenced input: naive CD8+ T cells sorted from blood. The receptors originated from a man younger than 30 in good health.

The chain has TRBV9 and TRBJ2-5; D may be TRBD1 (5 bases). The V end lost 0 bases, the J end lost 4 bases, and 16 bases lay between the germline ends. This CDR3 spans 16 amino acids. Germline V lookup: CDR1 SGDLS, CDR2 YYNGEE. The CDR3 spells CASSVDGAGHPETQYF. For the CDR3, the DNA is TGTGCCAGCAGCGTAGATGGGGCAGGGCACCCAGAGACCCAGTACTTC.

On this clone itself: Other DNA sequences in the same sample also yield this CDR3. CDR3 sequence (DNA): TGTGCCAGCAGGCCCCCGGGAGAGACCCAGTACTTC. As protein: CASRPPGETQYF. V gene TRBV2 combines with J gene TRBJ2-5; D not certain. CDR1 is SNHLY, CDR2 FYNNEI, per germline. V was clipped by 6 bases and J by 4 bases, with 9 bases between them. CDR3 length: 12 residues.

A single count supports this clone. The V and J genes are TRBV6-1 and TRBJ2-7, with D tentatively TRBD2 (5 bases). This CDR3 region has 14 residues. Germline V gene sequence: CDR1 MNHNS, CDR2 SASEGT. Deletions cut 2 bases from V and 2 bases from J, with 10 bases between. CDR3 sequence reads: CASSEIDYAYEQYF. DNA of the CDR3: TGTGCCAGCAGTGAAATAGACTATGCCTACGAGCAGTACTTC.

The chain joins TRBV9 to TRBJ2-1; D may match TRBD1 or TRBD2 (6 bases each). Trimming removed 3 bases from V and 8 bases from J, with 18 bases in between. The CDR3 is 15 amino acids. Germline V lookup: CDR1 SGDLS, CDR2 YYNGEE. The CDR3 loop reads CASSEPGVRGDEQFF. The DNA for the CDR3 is TGTGCCAGCAGCGAGCCCGGGGTTAGGGGGGATGAGCAGTTCTTC.

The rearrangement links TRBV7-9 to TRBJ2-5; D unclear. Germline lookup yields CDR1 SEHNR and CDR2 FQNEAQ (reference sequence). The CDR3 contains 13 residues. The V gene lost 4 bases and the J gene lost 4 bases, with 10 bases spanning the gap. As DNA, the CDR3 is TGTGCCAGCAGCTCGAGCGAGGCAGAGACCCAGTACTTC. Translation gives CASSSSEAETQYF.

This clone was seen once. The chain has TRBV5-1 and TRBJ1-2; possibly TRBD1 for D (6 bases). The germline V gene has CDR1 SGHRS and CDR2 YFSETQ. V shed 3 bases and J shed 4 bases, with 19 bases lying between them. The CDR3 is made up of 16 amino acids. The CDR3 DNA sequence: TGCGCCAGCAGCTGGGGGGCCGGACGAGAAGTCTATGGCTACACCTTC. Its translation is CASSWGAGREVYGYTF. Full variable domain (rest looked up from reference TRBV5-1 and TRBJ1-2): KAGVTQTPRYLIKTRGQQVTLSCSPISGHRSVSWYQQTPGQGLQFLFEYFSETQRNKGNFPGRFSGRQFSNSRSEMNVSTLELGDSALYLCASSWGAGREVYGYTFGSGTRLTVV.

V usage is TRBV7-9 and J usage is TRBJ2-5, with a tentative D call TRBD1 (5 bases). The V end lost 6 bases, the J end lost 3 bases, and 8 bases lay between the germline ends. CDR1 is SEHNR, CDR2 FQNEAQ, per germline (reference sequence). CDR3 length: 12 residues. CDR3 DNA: TGTGCCAGCAGTCGACAGAAAGAGACCCAGTACTTC. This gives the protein CASSRQKETQYF.

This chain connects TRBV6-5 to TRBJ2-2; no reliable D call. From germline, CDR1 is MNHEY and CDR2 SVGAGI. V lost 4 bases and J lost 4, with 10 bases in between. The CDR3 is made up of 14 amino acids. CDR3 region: CASSSPWATGELFF. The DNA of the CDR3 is TGTGCCAGCAGTTCCCCGTGGGCCACCGGGGAGCTGTTTTTT.

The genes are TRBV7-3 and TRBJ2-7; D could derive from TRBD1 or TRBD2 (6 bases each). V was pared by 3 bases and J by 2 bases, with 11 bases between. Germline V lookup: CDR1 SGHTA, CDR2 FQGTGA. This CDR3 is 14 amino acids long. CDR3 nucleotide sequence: TGTGCCAGCAGCTTGACGGGGGCCACCTACGAGCAGTACTTC. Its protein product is CASSLTGATYEQYF. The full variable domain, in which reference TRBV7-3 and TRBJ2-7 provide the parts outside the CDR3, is GAGVSQTPSNKVTEKGKYVELRCDPISGHTALYWYRQSLGQGPEFLIYFQGTGAADDSGLPNDRFFAVRPEGSVSTLKIQRTERGDSAVYLCASSLTGATYEQYFGPGTRLTVT.

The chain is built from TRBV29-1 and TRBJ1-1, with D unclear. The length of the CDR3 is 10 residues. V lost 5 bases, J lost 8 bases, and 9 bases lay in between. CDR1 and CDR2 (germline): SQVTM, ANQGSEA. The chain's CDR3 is CSVQGLEAFF. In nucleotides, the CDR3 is TGCAGCGTTCAAGGCTTGGAAGCTTTCTTT.